These 31 T cell receptor beta chains share one sample of origin, sequenced in a study of T cells in Graves' hyperthyroidism and ophthalmopathy (dated by TCRdb to between 2017 and 2020). The method behind the library was multiplex PCR. Sequenced on an Illumina HiSeq 2000. Amplification of TCR beta CDR3 regions was carried out from RNA transcripts. The first round of RT-PCR for the TCR CDR3 was performed with the HTBI primer set and the Qiagen OneStep RT-PCR kit. The public sequencing data were trimmed at Q25 with fastp and processed into clonotypes with MiXCR by TCRdb, which kept only in-frame beta chains. CDR3 protein duplicates are merged, each entry listing the most common genes and DNA. The sample table records approximately 410,000 distinct CDR3 sequences; roughly 14% of these occur just once. The ten largest clones represent roughly an eighth of the sample. Sequenced: blood. All receptors come from a man aged 18 to 30 with Graves' ophthalmopathy.

This clonotype was counted a few times. The chain uses TRBV14 and TRBJ2-7, with D unclear. Germline assignment: CDR1 SGHDN and CDR2 FVKESK. The CDR3 extends over 14 amino acids. The V gene lost 4 bases and the J gene lost 0 bases, with 10 bases spanning the gap. The CDR3, as DNA: TGTGCCAGCAGCCTTACTGGCCTCTCCTACGAGCAGTACTTC. It translates to CASSLTGLSYEQYF.

This clonotype appeared a few times. The chain uses TRBV7-9 and TRBJ1-2; tentatively, D is TRBD1 (6 bases). This CDR3 has 16 residues. Germline assignment: CDR1 SEHNR and CDR2 FQNEAQ (reference sequence). With 2 bases removed from V and 3 bases from J, the gap between germline ends came to 16 bases. CDR3 DNA sequence: TGTGCCAGCAGCTTACAGGGGACCCTGAGGGACTATGGCTACACCTTC. Translation: CASSLQGTLRDYGYTF.

This clonotype has ten or more counts. CDR3 in amino acids: CATSGPASSYNEQFF. The DNA of the CDR3 is TGTGCCACCAGTGGGCCAGCGAGCTCCTACAATGAGCAGTTCTTC. This chain joins TRBV24-1 and TRBJ2-1; D is unresolved. The V end lost 5 bases, the J end lost 0 bases, and 10 bases lay between the germline ends. CDR1 is KGHDR and CDR2 is SFDVKD in the germline V gene. The CDR3 loop spans 15 amino acids.

This clonotype has a count of ten or more. The J gene is TRBJ1-4, the V gene TRBV7-9; the match to TRBD1 covers 7 bases. Germline-derived CDR1 and CDR2 are SEHNR and FQNEAQ (reference sequence). V lost 5 bases, J lost 6 bases, and 6 bases stayed unmatched. CDR3 length: 14 residues. CDR3 DNA sequence: TGTGCCAGCAGCCCCGGACAGGTTCATGAAAAACTGTTTTTT. This gives the protein CASSPGQVHEKLFF.

This clonotype was observed at least ten times. This chain connects TRBV20-1 to TRBJ2-3; D may match TRBD1 or TRBD2 (7 bases each). The CDR3 has 14 residues. V was trimmed by 6 bases and J by 4 bases, leaving 17 bases between them. CDR1 is DFQATT, CDR2 SNEGSKA, per germline (reference sequence). Here the CDR3 reads CSAPTGRGPDTQYF. In DNA, the CDR3 is TGCAGTGCACCGACAGGGAGGGGGCCAGATACGCAGTATTTT.

The chain joins TRBV4-1 to TRBJ2-7, with a tentative D call TRBD1 (5 bases). The length of the CDR3 is 14 residues. The V end lost 4 bases, the J end lost 4 bases, and 14 bases lay between the germline ends. The germline gives CDR1 MGHRA, CDR2 YSYEKL. The CDR3 here is CASSPRETGYEQYF. CDR3 nucleotide sequence: TGCGCCAGCAGCCCCAGGGAAACGGGTTACGAGCAGTACTTC.

The chain couples TRBV4-2 to TRBJ2-3; TRBD1 matches 8 bases. Germline loops: CDR1 LGHNA, CDR2 YNFKEQ. The CDR3 extends over 15 amino acids. V lost 3 bases and J lost 5; bases outside the gene matches: 7. CDR3 loop: CASSQEDRARDTQYF. DNA for the CDR3: TGTGCCAGCAGCCAGGAGGACAGGGCCAGAGATACGCAGTATTTT.

This clonotype was recorded at least ten times. V usage is TRBV9 and J usage is TRBJ2-7; 10 bases are shared with TRBD2. The CDR3 extends over 14 amino acids. Per germline, CDR1 SGDLS and CDR2 YYNGEE. The V segment lost 3 bases and the J segment 3 bases; nucleotides outside the gene matches: 3. The CDR3 region has the DNA TGTGCCAGCAGCGGAGAGCGGGGGGGCTACGAGCAGTACTTC. Translating gives CASSGERGGYEQYF.

This clonotype was counted ten times or more. The J gene is TRBJ2-2, the V gene TRBV6-1; D ambiguous. The CDR3 is 16 residues long. Germline CDR1 MNHNS, CDR2 SASEGT. V was clipped by 6 bases and J by 0 bases, with 14 bases between them. CDR3 nucleotide sequence: TGTGCCAGCAGCTATCTAGAGCCGTCGAACACCGGGGAGCTGTTTTTT. Its translation is CASSYLEPSNTGELFF.

This clonotype was counted between two and nine times. The V and J genes are TRBV10-1 and TRBJ2-1; TRBD2 is a possible D gene (5 bases). In germline, CDR1 is WNHNN, CDR2 SYGVQD (reference sequence). The CDR3 contains 14 residues. The V and J ends lost 3 bases and 8 bases respectively, with 14 bases between them. CDR3 sequence (DNA): TGCGCCAGCAGTGAAGGTGGGCCGCGGGATGAGCAGTTCTTC. Translating gives CASSEGGPRDEQFF.

This clonotype has a handful of counts. The rearrangement joins TRBV7-9 to TRBJ1-1; D unresolved. Looked up from germline, CDR1 is SEHNR and CDR2 is FQNEAQ (reference sequence). The CDR3 has 10 amino acids. V shed 5 bases and J shed 11 bases, with 9 bases lying between them. The CDR3, as DNA: TGTGCCAGCAGCGAAGATTTCGCTTTCTTT. Amino acids: CASSEDFAFF. Full variable domain (missing parts from reference TRBV7-9 and TRBJ1-1): DTGVSQNPRHKITKRGQNVTFRCDPISEHNRLYWYRQTLGQGPEFLTYFQNEAQLEKSRLLSDRFSAERPKGSFSTLEIQRTEQGDSAMYLCASSEDFAFFGQGTRLTVV.

At least ten counts were recorded for this clonotype. The gene calls are TRBV12-5 and TRBJ2-1; the D gene is possibly TRBD1 (5 bases). The CDR3 length is 13 residues. V gave up 1 base and J gave up 12 bases, with 13 bases separating them. Germline loops: CDR1 LGHNT, CDR2 FRNRAP. DNA for the CDR3: TGTGCTAGTGGTTTGGGCTCAGGGCGTCGGCAGTTCTTC. Translation gives CASGLGSGRRQFF.

This clonotype was recorded many times. The V call is TRBV25-1, the J call TRBJ2-7, with D unresolved. V was shortened by 7 bases and J by 3 bases, with 19 bases between the two germline ends. This CDR3 spans 15 amino acids. From germline, CDR1 is MGHDK and CDR2 SYGVNS. The CDR3 nucleotides are TGTGCCAGCACCTGGACCTCTTGCTGGCTCTACGAGCAGTACTTC. Encoded protein: CASTWTSCWLYEQYF.

In its sample, this clonotype was seen many times. The chain recombines TRBV15 with TRBJ1-4, with TRBD1 identical over 7 bases. The V gene's germline CDR1 is LNHNV and CDR2 YYDKDF (reference sequence). CDR3 length equals 15 residues. Trimming took 2 bases from V and 8 from J; bases not matched to a gene: 8. CDR3 DNA sequence: TGTGCCACCAGCAGATACAGGGGAAGTGGAGAAAAACTGTTTTTT. It codes for CATSRYRGSGEKLFF.

The genes are TRBV9 and TRBJ1-5; no definite D call. The V and J ends lost 0 bases and 2 bases respectively, with 6 bases between them. The CDR3 is made up of 14 amino acids. Germline CDR1 and CDR2: SGDLS and YYNGEE. CDR3 amino acids: CASSVGLGNQPQHF. CDR3 DNA sequence: TGTGCCAGCAGCGTAGGTCTAGGCAATCAGCCCCAGCATTTT. The full variable domain, rest sourced from reference TRBV9 and TRBJ1-5, is DSGVTQTPKHLITATGQRVTLRCSPRSGDLSVYWYQQSLDQGLQFLIQYYNGEERAKGNILERFSAQQFPDLHSELNLSSLELGDSALYFCASSVGLGNQPQHFGDGTRLSIL.

This clonotype was seen at least ten times. This chain links TRBV12-3 or TRBV12-4 with TRBJ1-5; 7 bases are shared with TRBD1. V lost 7 bases, J lost 0 bases, and 12 bases stayed unmatched. This CDR3 spans 17 amino acids. Written as DNA, the CDR3 is TGTGCCAGCACCCTAGGCGGGGACAGTTATAGCAATCAGCCCCAGCATTTT. Amino acids: CASTLGGDSYSNQPQHF.

This clonotype has a count of ten or more. The rearrangement uses TRBV18 and TRBJ2-7; D uncertain. Per germline, CDR1 KGHSH and CDR2 LQKENI. V was shortened by 2 bases and J by 1 base, with 9 bases between the two germline ends. CDR3 length: 14 amino acids. CDR3 in amino acids: CASSPTVESYEQYF. CDR3 in DNA: TGTGCCAGCTCACCAACGGTAGAGTCCTACGAGCAGTACTTC.

Many counts were recorded for this clonotype. The V gene is TRBV7-2, the J gene TRBJ2-5; no clear D. CDR1 and CDR2 from the germline V gene are SGHTA and FQGNSA. Trimming pared 4 bases from V and 4 bases from J, leaving 19 bases between. The length of the CDR3 is 16 residues. CDR3 in DNA: TGTGCCAGCAGCTCCCCCACCGAGGACGCCTCAGAGACCCAGTACTTC. The encoded protein is CASSSPTEDASETQYF.

This clonotype was observed many times. V and J are TRBV4-1 and TRBJ2-3; TRBD2 matches 8 bases. The germline V gene encodes CDR1 MGHRA and CDR2 YSYEKL. CDR3 size: 15 residues. V lost 4 bases and J lost 2; bases outside the gene matches: 5. DNA for the CDR3: TGCGCCAGCAGCCTAGCGGGACTCCCCACAGATACGCAGTATTTT. It specifies CASSLAGLPTDTQYF.

The chain links TRBV5-6 to TRBJ1-3, with D uncertain. The CDR3 loop spans 16 amino acids. Trimming cost V 0 bases and J 2 bases, with 12 bases left between them. Germline CDR1 reads SGHDT; CDR2 reads YYEEEE. The CDR3 here is CASSLAPDAAGNTIYF. CDR3 DNA: TGTGCCAGCAGCTTGGCCCCGGACGCAGCTGGAAACACCATATATTTT.

This clonotype was detected ten times or more. This sequence joins TRBV18 and TRBJ2-7; tentative D call: TRBD1 (6 bases). V dropped 0 bases and J dropped 3 bases, with 12 bases sitting between them. CDR3 length: 15 amino acids. Germline CDR1 KGHSH, CDR2 LQKENI. The CDR3 protein is CASSPPVRGDYEQYF. The CDR3 nucleotides are TGTGCCAGCTCACCACCGGTCAGGGGTGACTACGAGCAGTACTTC.

There are a few counts of this clonotype. The chain recombines TRBV5-1 with TRBJ2-5; no clear D. Germline-derived CDR1 and CDR2 are SGHRS and YFSETQ. The CDR3 runs 15 residues. V dropped 2 bases and J dropped 5 bases, with 16 bases sitting between them. In nucleotides, the CDR3 is TGCGCCAGCAGCTTCGAAGCCGGGCTCGCCGAGACCCAGTACTTC. Translation: CASSFEAGLAETQYF. The whole variable domain, remainder taken from reference TRBV5-1 and TRBJ2-5, is KAGVTQTPRYLIKTRGQQVTLSCSPISGHRSVSWYQQTPGQGLQFLFEYFSETQRNKGNFPGRFSGRQFSNSRSEMNVSTLELGDSALYLCASSFEAGLAETQYFGPGTRLLVL.

This clonotype appeared many times. The chain carries TRBV20-1 and TRBJ2-3; D may be TRBD1 or TRBD2 (5 bases each). The CDR3 spans 14 residues. Trimming stripped 4 bases from V and 5 bases from J, with 16 bases between. Per germline, CDR1 DFQATT and CDR2 SNEGSKA (reference sequence). CDR3 sequence (DNA): TGCAGTGCTATTCCGGGACGCTATCTAGATACGCAGTATTTT. It is translated as CSAIPGRYLDTQYF.

This clonotype was detected ten times or more. The chain joins TRBV7-2 to TRBJ2-7; no definite D call. V lost 1 base, J lost 6 bases, and 10 bases lay in between. The CDR3 totals 13 residues. The V gene's germline CDR1 is SGHTA and CDR2 FQGNSA. The chain's CDR3 is CASSLVSRVEQYF. DNA for the CDR3: TGTGCCAGCAGCTTAGTCTCTCGCGTCGAGCAGTACTTC.

The chain joins TRBV20-1 to TRBJ2-4, with TRBD1 matching over 9 bases. Per germline, CDR1 DFQATT and CDR2 SNEGSKA (reference sequence). The junction had 4 bases not matched to a gene; V was cut back by 6 bases and J by 4 bases. The CDR3 sequence is 13 residues long. CDR3 in amino acids: CSAVGQGKNIQYF. DNA of the CDR3: TGCAGTGCGGTAGGACAGGGGAAAAACATTCAGTACTTC.

This clonotype was found many times. The chain has TRBV27 and TRBJ1-5, with 8 bases matching TRBD1. V lost 8 bases, J lost 5 bases, and 11 bases stayed unmatched. The CDR3 runs to 15 residues. Germline loops: CDR1 MNHEY, CDR2 SMNVEV (reference sequence). The CDR3 loop reads CASGVDRGWDQPQHF. For the CDR3, the DNA is TGTGCCAGCGGAGTAGACAGGGGTTGGGATCAGCCCCAGCATTTT.

The chain combines TRBV20-1 with TRBJ2-5; D unclear. Trimming took off 2 bases at V and 0 bases at J, with 4 bases between the two ends. Germline V lookup: CDR1 DFQATT, CDR2 SNEGSKA (reference sequence). CDR3 length: 12 amino acids. The CDR3 is CSARRYQETQYF. The CDR3 nucleotides are TGCAGTGCTAGAAGATACCAAGAGACCCAGTACTTC.

This clonotype was recorded at least ten times. The chain links TRBV27 to TRBJ2-3; 8 bases are shared with TRBD2. With 0 bases clipped from V and 2 bases from J, the junction kept 1 base outside the gene matches. Per the germline V gene, CDR1 is MNHEY and CDR2 is SMNVEV (reference sequence). CDR3 length equals 15 residues. The CDR3: CASSLSGRATDTQYF. CDR3 sequence (DNA): TGTGCCAGCAGTTTATCCGGGAGGGCCACAGATACGCAGTATTTT.

This clonotype showed up just a few times. J is TRBJ2-7 and V is TRBV20-1; D gene ambiguous. CDR1 and CDR2 from the germline V gene are DFQATT and SNEGSKA (reference sequence). This CDR3 comprises 13 residues. Deletions cut 3 bases from V and 6 bases from J, with 15 bases between. The CDR3: CSARDRPGFEQYF. The DNA of the CDR3 is TGCAGTGCTAGGGACCGGCCCGGTTTCGAGCAGTACTTC.

Many counts were recorded for this clonotype. The chain has TRBV10-3 and TRBJ1-5; TRBD1 agrees at 8 bases. The V segment lost 10 bases and the J segment 6 bases; nucleotides outside the gene matches: 8. The CDR3 sequence is 13 residues long. The germline CDR1 and CDR2 sequences are ENHRY and SYGVKD. Here the CDR3 reads CATTGQGSQPQHF. The CDR3 DNA sequence: TGTGCCACCACTGGACAGGGAAGTCAGCCCCAGCATTTT.

In this sample, this clonotype turned up many times. This chain uses TRBV10-3 with TRBJ2-1; 8 bases fit TRBD1. Germline V gene sequence: CDR1 ENHRY, CDR2 SYGVKD. This CDR3 has 19 residues. The trim removed 4 bases at V and 7 bases at J, leaving 21 bases unmatched. The DNA of the CDR3 is TGTGCCATCAGTGTAGATCCCCTCGGCGGGACAGGCTCGAGAAATGAGCAGTTCTTC. Its protein is CAISVDPLGGTGSRNEQFF.